Each of the 25 T cell receptor beta chains below was sequenced from the same sample in a study of CD8+CD57+ T cells in acquired aplastic anemia. The use of genomic DNA as template underpinned the TCR beta VDJ and CDR3 profiling. MiXCR, run by TCRdb on the reads, gives a single entry per CDR3 protein. The sample consists of about 220,000 distinct CDR3 sequences, roughly 35% of them appearing once. Material: sorted CD4+, CD8+, or CD8+CD57+ T cells (not recorded which) from PBMCs. The receptors stem from a human donor in good health, serving as a control.

As regards this clonotype: Because it lacks the conserved phenylalanine or tryptophan at the end, this CDR3 is likely a read error. The V and J genes are TRBV6-1 and TRBJ2-7; TRBD2 agrees at 7 bases. Germline CDR1 is MNHNS and CDR2 is SASEGT. The CDR3 is 15 amino acids. V lost 3 bases, J lost 2 bases, and 7 bases stayed unmatched. The CDR3 DNA follows: TGTGCCAGCAGTGATCAGGGCGGGAGTGCCTACGAGCAGTACCTC. This sequence encodes CASSDQGGSAYEQYL.

Many counts were recorded for this clonotype. The chain employs TRBV5-5 and TRBJ1-2; D call uncertain. The CDR3 loop spans 15 amino acids. With 0 bases removed from V and 5 bases from J, the gap between germline ends came to 14 bases. Per germline, CDR1 SGHKS and CDR2 YYEKEE (reference sequence). This CDR3 is CASSLEQAKAYGYTF. The CDR3, as DNA: TGTGCCAGCAGCTTGGAGCAGGCAAAGGCGTATGGCTACACCTTC. The variable domain in full, with the rest retrieved from reference TRBV5-5 and TRBJ1-2, is DAGVTQSPTHLIKTRGQQVTLRCSPISGHKSVSWYQQVLGQGPQFIFQYYEKEERGRGNFPDRFSARQFPNYSSELNVNALLLGDSALYLCASSLEQAKAYGYTFGSGTRLTVV.

This clonotype showed up just a few times. The chain has TRBV6-1 and TRBJ2-7; TRBD1 matches 9 bases. From germline, CDR1 is MNHNS and CDR2 SASEGT. V lost 7 bases and J lost 1; bases outside the gene matches: 8. The CDR3 has 15 residues. The CDR3 DNA sequence: TGTGCCAGCACGGGGACAGGGATCCGGTCCTACGAGCAGTACTTC. Residues: CASTGTGIRSYEQYF.

This clonotype was observed a handful of times. The rearrangement links TRBV3-1 to TRBJ2-5; unclear D gene. Germline V CDR1 and CDR2: LGHDT, YNNKEL (reference sequence). This CDR3 has 14 amino acids. The V gene lost 1 base and the J gene lost 1 base, with 7 bases spanning the gap. The CDR3 is CASSQASAQETQYF. The CDR3 region has the DNA TGTGCCAGCAGCCAAGCCTCTGCCCAAGAGACCCAGTACTTC.

This clonotype was seen a few times. This rearrangement joins TRBV6-1 to TRBJ1-4; D is ambiguous. Germline values: CDR1 MNHNS, CDR2 SASEGT. V lost 0 bases and J 4 bases, leaving 9 bases between the germline ends. CDR3 length: 15 amino acids. As DNA, the CDR3 is TGTGCCAGCAGTGAAGCACGGGCCCTTAATGAAAAACTGTTTTTT. Amino acid sequence: CASSEARALNEKLFF.

The genes are TRBV7-2 and TRBJ2-1, with TRBD1 identical over 7 bases. The length of the CDR3 is 13 residues. The germline V gene encodes CDR1 SGHTA and CDR2 FQGNSA. With 5 bases clipped from V and 10 bases from J, the junction kept 8 bases outside the gene matches. CDR3 DNA: TGTGCCAGCAGCGGAACAGGGGCTGAAGAGCAGTTCTTC. As protein: CASSGTGAEEQFF.

About this clonotype itself: A clone one base away is much larger, so this may be a read error. The chain uses TRBV30 and TRBJ2-7; unclear D gene. The CDR3 consists of 8 residues. The germline CDR1 and CDR2 sequences are GTSNPN and SVGIG (reference sequence). The CDR3 reads CAGMEQYF. CDR3 DNA: TGTGCTGGGATGGAGCAGTACTTC.

The sample holds many counts of this clonotype. Germline and junction disagree at one end, which may indicate a read error. V gene TRBV6-4 combines with J gene TRBJ2-7; 12 bases map to TRBD2. Germline values: CDR1 MRHNA, CDR2 SNTAGT. The CDR3 contains 13 residues. In DNA, the CDR3 is TGTGCGAGCAGCTCACTAGCGGGAGGTGCGCAGTACTTC. Protein product: CASSSLAGGAQYF.

About this clonotype: Compared with germline, one end of the junction differs, possibly owing to a read error. The chain joins TRBV11-2 to TRBJ1-2, with 9 bases identical to TRBD1. Germline CDR1 reads SGHAT; CDR2 reads FQNNGV. CDR3 length: 16 residues. The CDR3 bases are TGTGCCAGCAGCCTACGTTACAGGGGGCGCAACTATGGCTACGCCTTC. Residues: CASSLRYRGRNYGYAF.

This rearrangement joins TRBV12-3 or TRBV12-4 to TRBJ1-5, with 7 bases aligning to TRBD1. The V and J ends lost 6 bases and 7 bases, in that order; junction bases with no gene match: 3. The CDR3 spans 12 residues. The CDR3 region is CASRTGLQPQHF. The CDR3, as DNA: TGTGCCAGCAGGACAGGGTTACAGCCCCAGCATTTT.

Comments on this clonotype: A single base separates this from a much larger clone, so it may be a read error. The chain combines TRBV9 with TRBJ2-1, with D unresolved. The CDR3 covers 15 residues. Trimming shortened V by 3 bases and J by 4 bases, and 14 bases separated the two germline ends. Germline V gene lookup returns CDR1 SGDLS and CDR2 YYNGEE. CDR3 in DNA: TGTGCCAGCAGCGCGACTGGCGGAGCATACAATGAGCAGTTCTTC. Translated: CASSATGGAYNEQFF.

This clonotype was seen repeatedly, ten times or more. The chain links TRBV20-1 to TRBJ1-2; 7 nucleotides align to TRBD1. The germline CDR1 and CDR2 sequences are DFQATT and SNEGSKA (reference sequence). V shed 3 bases, J shed 3 bases, and the junction held 4 bases outside the gene matches. The CDR3 totals 13 residues. Here the CDR3 reads CSARPTGYYGYTF. The CDR3 nucleotides are TGCAGTGCTAGGCCGACAGGGTACTATGGCTACACCTTC.

The sample holds many counts of this clonotype. The gene calls are TRBV20-1 and TRBJ2-3; 11 positions match TRBD1. CDR1 and CDR2 (germline): DFQATT, SNEGSKA (reference sequence). Losses at the gene ends were 0 bases for V and 6 bases for J; bases not matched to a gene: 14. The CDR3 has 18 residues. The CDR3 region has the DNA TGCAGTGCTAGAGATAGGCTACCCGGACAGGGGGCTACGGATACGCAGTATTTT. It specifies CSARDRLPGQGATDTQYF.

This clonotype was picked up many times. This sequence joins TRBV10-3 and TRBJ1-1, with a possible D match to TRBD1 (5 bases). Trimming pared 3 bases from V and 3 bases from J, leaving 14 bases between. From germline, CDR1 is ENHRY and CDR2 SYGVKD. The CDR3 spans 15 residues. CDR3 amino acids: CAISDRDGSDTEAFF. CDR3 sequence (DNA): TGTGCCATCAGTGACAGGGATGGGTCGGACACTGAAGCTTTCTTT.

This clonotype has at least ten counts. The chain has TRBV6-1 and TRBJ1-5; D remains unclear. Looked up from germline, CDR1 is MNHNS and CDR2 is SASEGT. The CDR3 loop spans 12 amino acids. Trimming pared 1 base from V and 8 bases from J, leaving 6 bases between. The CDR3 DNA is TGTGCCAGCAGTGAAGTGGGAAAGCCCCAGCATTTT. Protein product: CASSEVGKPQHF.

This chain links TRBV5-1 with TRBJ1-2; possibly TRBD1 for D (6 bases). Trimming shortened V by 0 bases and J by 2 bases, and 17 bases separated the two germline ends. The CDR3 has 17 residues. Germline CDR1 reads SGHRS; CDR2 reads YFSETQ. DNA for the CDR3: TGCGCCAGCAGCTTGGTCCTCAGGGAGGGGGAAAACTATGGCTACACCTTC. Its translation: CASSLVLREGENYGYTF.

The chain has TRBV10-1 and TRBJ1-5; TRBD1 aligns across 10 bases. The CDR3 runs 13 residues. V lost 7 bases, J lost 8 bases, and 5 bases stayed unmatched. CDR1 and CDR2 (germline): WNHNN, SYGVQD (reference sequence). This CDR3 is CASNAGTGEPQHF. CDR3 DNA sequence: TGCGCCAGCAACGCCGGGACAGGGGAGCCCCAGCATTTT.

This clonotype was counted many times. The chain joins TRBV7-4 to TRBJ1-2, with TRBD1 as a possible D gene (6 bases). The CDR3 loop spans 18 amino acids. V was clipped by 0 bases and J by 0 bases, with 17 bases between them. Germline-derived CDR1 and CDR2 are SGHVT and SQSDAQ. Here the CDR3 reads CASSLASRRTVTNYGYTF. The CDR3 DNA reads as TGTGCCAGCAGCTTAGCCTCGCGGCGGACAGTAACTAACTATGGCTACACCTTC.

A few counts support this clonotype. V is TRBV5-1 and J is TRBJ2-2; no reliable D call. From germline, CDR1 is SGHRS and CDR2 YFSETQ. Trimming left V 4 bases short and J 2 bases short, with 9 bases between. The CDR3 covers 14 residues. The CDR3 spells CASSVALNTGELFF. CDR3 in DNA: TGCGCCAGCAGCGTTGCCCTAAACACCGGGGAGCTGTTTTTT.

The chain has TRBV19 and TRBJ2-1, with 14 bases identical to TRBD2. Germline V gives CDR1 LNHDA, CDR2 SQIVND (reference sequence). The V and J ends lost 9 bases and 3 bases, in that order; junction bases with no gene match: 7. The CDR3 contains 16 residues. CDR3 region: CARTGTSGRRYNEQFF. In DNA form, the CDR3 reads TGTGCCAGAACCGGGACTAGCGGGAGACGCTACAATGAGCAGTTCTTC.

V is TRBV29-1 and J is TRBJ2-3, with 7 positions matching TRBD2. This CDR3 comprises 14 residues. V shed 7 bases and J 5 bases; nucleotides not matched to a gene: 12. Germline V gene sequence: CDR1 SQVTM, CDR2 ANQGSEA. The CDR3 coding sequence is TGCAGCGCAAAGAGGGCTAGCGGTGGAGATACGCAGTATTTT. Translation: CSAKRASGGDTQYF.

This clonotype was detected ten times or more. The gene calls are TRBV7-9 and TRBJ2-7; 11 bases fit TRBD1. The germline V gene encodes CDR1 SEHNR and CDR2 FQNEAQ (reference sequence). The junction had 5 bases not matched to a gene; V was cut back by 5 bases and J by 2 bases. The CDR3 is made up of 15 amino acids. CDR3: CASSQPGQGAYEQYF. CDR3 nucleotide sequence: TGTGCCAGCAGCCAACCGGGACAGGGGGCCTACGAGCAGTACTTC.

The J gene is TRBJ2-4, the V gene TRBV5-1, with 8 bases matching TRBD1. Trimming took 3 bases from V and 8 from J; bases not matched to a gene: 1. The CDR3 has 12 residues. Germline CDR1 reads SGHRS; CDR2 reads YFSETQ. This CDR3 is CASSSQGDIQYF. In nucleotides, the CDR3 is TGCGCCAGCAGCTCACAGGGGGACATTCAGTACTTC.

Concerning this clonotype: Possible read error: a much larger clone is one base away. No conserved phenylalanine or tryptophan ends this CDR3, so it is likely a read error. The rearrangement links TRBV11-1 to TRBJ2-7, with D maybe TRBD1 (5 bases). Looked up from germline, CDR1 is SGHAT and CDR2 is FQDESV (reference sequence). The CDR3 runs 14 residues. Trimming took off 4 bases at V and 1 base at J, with 11 bases between the two ends. For the CDR3, the DNA is TGTGCCAGCAGCTCCAGACAGCTTTCCTACGAGCAGTACCTC. Residues: CASSSRQLSYEQYL.

This rearrangement joins TRBV7-9 to TRBJ1-6; the D is unclear. This CDR3 region has 13 residues. Germline CDR1 is SEHNR and CDR2 is FQNEAQ (reference sequence). Trimming cost V 3 bases and J 10 bases, with 10 bases left between them. The DNA for the CDR3 is TGTGCCAGCAGCTTCCCACACGTCTCACCCCTCCACTTT. Its protein is CASSFPHVSPLHF.